The 7 T cell receptor beta chains below come from one sample, sequenced in a study of OX40 agonist ivuxolimab in advanced cancers. Sequenced by immunoSEQ multiplex PCR; TCRdb stores in-frame clones only, minus some. There are 98,000 or so clones in the sample; about 85% occur only once, and more than 0.8% lies in the top ten. This specimen consisted of CD4+ or CD8+ T cells sorted from blood, obtained in a trial of the OX40 agonist ivuxolimab. The receptors shown here come from an adult with an advanced solid tumor such as melanoma, head and neck, liver or kidney cancer.

Worth noting for this clone: No conserved phenylalanine or tryptophan is present at the end of the CDR3, so a read error is the likely explanation. The limits of the CDR3 on the DNA are not certain, so only TCRdb's listed CDR3 is given. This rearrangement joins TRBV6-1 to TRBJ2-7. The length of the CDR3 is 16 amino acids, counting both ends. CDR1 is MNHNS and CDR2 is SASEGT in the germline V gene. The CDR3 here is CASSEALEGRLYRFSG.

The V and J genes are TRBV7-2 and TRBJ1-2; no definite D call. V gave up 5 bases and J gave up 2 bases, with 12 bases separating them. This CDR3 region has 14 residues. In germline, CDR1 is SGHTA, CDR2 FQGNSA. The CDR3 here is CASSPFGQNYGYTF. CDR3 nucleotide sequence: TGTGCCAGCAGCCCGTTTGGGCAGAACTATGGCTACACCTTC.

The chain couples TRBV11-2 to TRBJ2-2, with 9 bases lining up with TRBD2. V lost 3 bases and J lost 7; bases outside the gene matches: 9. From germline, CDR1 is SGHAT and CDR2 FQNNGV. CDR3 length: 16 amino acids. CDR3 nucleotide sequence: TGTGCCAGCAGCTTCCCTAGCGGGGCCGTGAGCGGGGAGCTGTTTTTT. It codes for CASSFPSGAVSGELFF.

This sequence joins TRBV28 and TRBJ1-1, with D unclear. This CDR3 contains 13 residues. Germline V gene data show CDR1 as MDHEN and CDR2 as SYDVKM. Trimming took 6 bases from V and 5 from J, leaving 13 bases between them. The CDR3 bases are TGTGCCAGCAGCCTCCTCCGGGTTACTGAAGCTTTCTTT. Translated, it gives CASSLLRVTEAFF.

In this sample, this clone turned up once. The chain employs TRBV7-2 and TRBJ2-6; TRBD2 is a possible D gene (7 bases). V gave up 5 bases and J gave up 0 bases, with 14 bases separating them. The CDR3 consists of 17 residues. Germline V lookup: CDR1 SGHTA, CDR2 FQGNSA. The CDR3 sequence: CASSPQGGNSGANVLTF. The CDR3 coding sequence is TGTGCCAGCAGCCCACAGGGAGGGAACTCTGGGGCCAACGTCCTGACTTTC. Full variable domain (remainder filled in from reference TRBV7-2 and TRBJ2-6): GAGVSQSPSNKVTEKGKDVELRCDPISGHTALYWYRQSLGQGLEFLIYFQGNSAPDKSGLPSDRFSAERTGGSVSTLTIQRTQQEDSAVYLCASSPQGGNSGANVLTFGAGSRLTVL.

The chain recombines TRBV2 with TRBJ2-2; D gene unclear. There are 14 residues in the CDR3. Trimming stripped 7 bases from V and 8 bases from J, with 17 bases between. Germline values: CDR1 SNHLY, CDR2 FYNNEI. The CDR3 is CASTPASGPGELFF. The CDR3 DNA is TGTGCCAGCACCCCGGCCTCCGGGCCAGGGGAGCTGTTTTTT.

On this clone itself: Within the sample, other DNA sequences also encode this same CDR3. This chain connects TRBV5-1 to TRBJ2-2; possibly TRBD1 for D (5 bases). With 2 bases removed from V and 1 base from J, the gap between germline ends came to 6 bases. Per the germline V gene, CDR1 is SGHRS and CDR2 is YFSETQ. This CDR3 contains 14 residues. The CDR3: CASSFGQNTGELFF. The CDR3 DNA reads as TGCGCCAGCAGCTTCGGACAGAACACCGGGGAGCTGTTTTTT.